Listed below are T cell receptor beta chains from one sample, sequenced in a study of T-cell reconstitution after alpha-beta-depleted transplantation in children. Using its own MiXCR run on the PCR reads, TCRdb lists one record per CDR3 protein. The sample records around 200,000 distinct CDR3 sequences, around 10% being singletons. Sequences were derived from PBMCs from the stem cell graft donor, sampled from the stem cell graft. The receptors were gathered from a human donor who donated a stem cell graft to a child with acute lymphoblastic leukemia. Each CDR3 is given with its conserved first and last residue. A D gene is named only where the DNA matches it firmly. Clone size appears in some rows only: once, few, many, or a class for an expanded clone.

NA TRBJ1-1 NA TRBV7-9 TGTGCCAGCAGTCCCGGACCGTTAACGATGAACACTGAAGCTTTCTTT CASSPGPLTMNTEAFF
many TRBJ2-1 TRBD1 TRBV20-1 TGCAGTGCTAGAAGGGACAGGGTACTCTACAATGAGCAGTTCTTC CSARRDRVLYNEQFF
few TRBJ2-3 TRBD2 TRBV10-2 TGCGCCAGTCGATCTAGCGGGGAAACAGATACGCAGTATTTT CASRSSGETDTQYF
few TRBJ2-1 TRBD2 TRBV4-1 TGCGCCAGCAGCCACCGACTAGCGGGGTCCTACAATGAGCAGTTCTTC CASSHRLAGSYNEQFF
NA TRBJ2-7 NA TRBV5-1 TGCGCCAGCAGCTTGGAAAGCCGCGTCTACGAGCAGTACTTC CASSLESRVYEQYF
few TRBJ1-1 NA TRBV4-1 TGCGCCAGCAGCCACAGCATTGGGGGAGGGATAAGGATGAACACTGAAGCTTTCTTT CASSHSIGGGIRMNTEAFF
few TRBJ1-1 NA TRBV7-9 TGTGCCAGCAGCACCACGGTCGGGGCTGTGAACACTGAAGCTTTCTTT CASSTTVGAVNTEAFF
many TRBJ2-5 TRBD2 TRBV30 TGTGCCTGGAGTCCTAGCGGGGGCCAAGAGACCCAGTACTTC CAWSPSGGQETQYF
NA TRBJ1-2 NA TRBV7-9 TGTGCCAGCAGTTTGCTTACTGATGGCTACACCTTC CASSLLTDGYTF
many TRBJ2-3 NA TRBV20-1 TGCAGTGCTTCTCCCGGGGCTGATACGCAGTATTTT CSASPGADTQYF
NA TRBJ2-7 TRBD1 TRBV7-9 TGTGCCAGCAGCGCCCCGGACAGGGGCTACGAGCAGTACTTC CASSAPDRGYEQYF
many TRBJ2-1 TRBD2 TRBV5-8 TGTGCCAGCAGCTCGAGCCGCCTAGCGGGGGGGTCGGGTGAGCAGTTCTTC CASSSSRLAGGSGEQFF
few TRBJ1-5 NA TRBV5-5 TGTGCCAGCAGCTTGGAAACCCAGGGTTCCAATCAGCCCCAGCATTTT CASSLETQGSNQPQHF
many TRBJ1-1 NA TRBV5-1 TGCGCCAGCAGCCCGGGATCGGGCACTGAAGCTTTCTTT CASSPGSGTEAFF
NA TRBJ1-4 NA TRBV9 TGTGCCAGCAGCGAGCAGGGGAGAGGAAAACTGTTTTTT CASSEQGRGKLFF
few TRBJ1-2 NA TRBV11-2 TGTGCCAGCAGCTTAGATAGAACAGGGTATGGCTACACCTTC CASSLDRTGYGYTF
NA TRBJ1-5 TRBD1 TRBV19 TGTGCCAGTAGTACTCGGACAGGGCATCAGCCCCAGCATTTT CASSTRTGHQPQHF
many TRBJ2-7 NA TRBV5-1 TGCGCCAGCAGCTTGGCCCCCTCGGGTTCCTACGAGCAGTACTTC CASSLAPSGSYEQYF
many TRBJ2-2 NA TRBV11-2 TGTGCCAGCAGCTCTCTTGTGGGGGGGCGTCACACCGGGGAGCTGTTTTTT CASSSLVGGRHTGELFF
NA TRBJ1-3 NA TRBV18 TGTGCCAGCTACAATATGGCAGGATACTCTGGAAACACCATATATTTT CASYNMAGYSGNTIYF
NA TRBJ1-1 NA TRBV20-1 TGCAGTGCCAGAACGGGGGGGGACACTGAAGCTTTCTTT CSARTGGDTEAFF
many TRBJ2-2 TRBD2 TRBV10-3 TGTGCCATCAGTGAGCAACTAGCGCTGAACACCGGGGAGCTGTTTTTT CAISEQLALNTGELFF
NA TRBJ2-3 TRBD2 TRBV29-1 TGCAGCGTGACTGGACTAGCGGGGGGGGGTACAGATACGCAGTATTTT CSVTGLAGGGTDTQYF
few TRBJ1-5 NA TRBV19 TGTGCCAGTAGTGACTGGTATAGCAATCAGCCCCAGCATTTT CASSDWYSNQPQHF
few TRBJ1-6 NA TRBV18 TGTGCCAGCTCACCACCGTCACTGAATAATTCACCCCTCCACTTT CASSPPSLNNSPLHF
NA TRBJ1-1 NA TRBV29-1 TGCAGCGGGGGGCTGGGGCAAGTGAACACTGAAGCTTTCTTT CSGGLGQVNTEAFF
few TRBJ1-5 TRBD1 TRBV27 TGTGCCAGCAGTTCAAACAGGGGAAATCAGCCCCAGCATTTT CASSSNRGNQPQHF
NA TRBJ2-7 TRBD2 TRBV10-1 TGCGCCAGCAGCCAAGCGGGGGCGCCTAAGGACGAGCAGTACTTC CASSQAGAPKDEQYF
many TRBJ1-1 NA TRBV10-3 TGTGCCATCTTCGACGGGAACACTGAAGCTTTCTTT CAIFDGNTEAFF
NA TRBJ2-7 NA TRBV29-1 TGCAGCGTTTTAATGCAGGGGGGCGAGCAGTACTTC CSVLMQGGEQYF
few TRBJ2-2 TRBD2 TRBV5-1 TGCGCCAGCAGCCCGTTAGCGGGGTTGGGTGACGGGGAGCTGTTTTTT CASSPLAGLGDGELFF
few TRBJ1-3 NA TRBV27 TGTGCCAGCAGTTACTCGATAACAATGGATATGCCCATATATTTT CASSYSITMDMPIYF
many TRBJ2-3 NA TRBV11-2 TGTGCCAGCAGCTTACCCGTCACAGATACGCAGTATTTT CASSLPVTDTQYF
NA TRBJ2-7 NA TRBV5-1 TGCGCCAGCAGCTTGGAGGTCCTCTCCTACGAGCAGTACTTC CASSLEVLSYEQYF
many TRBJ1-1 NA TRBV4-2 TGTGCCAGCAGCCAAGTGGGGAACACTGAAGCTTTCTTT CASSQVGNTEAFF
many TRBJ1-1 TRBD1 TRBV7-6 TGTGCCAGCAGCTTAAATGAGGGGGCGCGTCATAGAGCTTTCTTT CASSLNEGARHRAFF
few TRBJ1-1 NA TRBV5-5 TGTGCCAGCAGCTTGGGGAGCCAGGGACTCTACGTTGAAGCTTTCTTT CASSLGSQGLYVEAFF
once TRBJ2-1 NA TRBV19 TGTGCCAGTAGCAGGGACCAAAGCTCCTACAATGAGCAGTTCTTC CASSRDQSSYNEQFF
many TRBJ2-3 TRBD2 TRBV2 TGTGCCAGCAGGAGCACCCGCGGGGGGCCGAACACAGATACGCAGTATTTT CASRSTRGGPNTDTQYF
many TRBJ1-2 NA TRBV3-1 TGTGCCAGCAGCCACCGAGGGGGTGGAGGCTACACCTTC CASSHRGGGGYTF
NA TRBJ2-5 NA TRBV12-3/TRBV12-4 TGTGCCAGCAGTTTCCCCGGGGTTAAGACCCAGTACTTC CASSFPGVKTQYF
many TRBJ2-7 NA TRBV20-1 TGCAGTGCTAGAGATAACAGGGATACGGCCTACGAGCAGTACTTC CSARDNRDTAYEQYF
NA TRBJ1-1 TRBD1 TRBV18 TGTGCCAGCTCTCCCAACCTTGGGAGGACAGGGATAATGAACACTGAAGCTTTCTTT CASSPNLGRTGIMNTEAFF
many TRBJ2-7 TRBD1 TRBV20-1 TGCAGTGCCCTACCAATGGGACAGAACTACGAGCAGTACTTC CSALPMGQNYEQYF
many TRBJ1-4 NA TRBV11-2 TGTGCCAGCAGCTTAGGATCGGGGACGGGGGGTGAAAAACTGTTTTTT CASSLGSGTGGEKLFF
NA TRBJ2-5 NA TRBV20-1 TGCAGTGCTAGTGGGGCCCAGGAGACCCAGTACTTC CSASGAQETQYF
few TRBJ1-1 NA TRBV5-1 TGCGCCAGCAGCGCCGCGACTGAAGCTTTCTTT CASSAATEAFF
many TRBJ1-1 TRBD1 TRBV5-1 TGCGCCAGCAGCTTTGACGGTACGGGACAGGGGTATTCGGCTTTCTTT CASSFDGTGQGYSAFF